The present T cell receptor (beta chain) was sequenced within a study of regulatory T cells in long-lasting Graves disease. The study, taken as a whole, reports: Having only a small sample size may have limited accuracy.

According to the study, TCR beta libraries were built with iRepertoire HTBI primers and CDR3-region Arm-PCR. TCRdb passed the multiplex PCR reads through MiXCR, listing each CDR3 protein once. The sample lists about 420,000 distinct CDR3 sequences, around a quarter seen once, with about a quarter in the top ten. The count of this clonotype is one. Its antigen is not known. The time point here: persistent/refractory GD, antithyroid drugs over 5 years with positive TRAb. Researchers made the TCR library from RNA that was extracted from PBMCs. In each case, Graves' disease was diagnosed per American Thyroid Association guidelines. Germline lookup yields CDR1 MDHEN and CDR2 SYDVKM. The CDR3 sequence is 13 residues long. The V and J ends lost 6 bases and 8 bases respectively, with 14 bases between them.

The J gene is TRBJ2-1, the V gene TRBV28; D is possibly TRBD1 (5 bases). This sample comprised peripheral blood mononuclear cells (PBMCs), obtained when the disease was refractory, from a patient treated with antithyroid drugs. The clonotype originates from a female donor with Graves disease. The CDR3, as DNA: TGTGCCAGCAGATCGCAGGGAATAGATGAGCAGTTCTTC. It encodes CASRSQGIDEQFF.